This entry lists 27 T cell receptor beta chains sequenced from one sample in a study of OX40 agonist ivuxolimab in advanced cancers. Sequenced by immunoSEQ multiplex PCR; TCRdb stores in-frame clones only, minus some. The sample lists 91,000 or so clones, around 86% occurring once. This specimen consisted of CD4+ or CD8+ T cells sorted from blood, obtained in a trial of the OX40 agonist ivuxolimab. The receptors stem from an adult with an advanced solid tumor such as melanoma, head and neck, liver or kidney cancer.

As for this clone: The junction differs from germline at one of its ends, possibly a read error. The V call is TRBV7-7, the J call TRBJ2-1; the D gene could be TRBD1 or TRBD2 (5 bases each). The CDR3 loop spans 15 amino acids. CDR1 and CDR2 (germline): SSHAT, FNYEAQ (reference sequence). The CDR3 here is CASSLAGSSYNEQFF. The CDR3 DNA reads as TGTGCTAGCAGCTTAGCAGGGAGCTCCTACAATGAGCAGTTCTTC.

The chain is built from TRBV5-1 and TRBJ2-1; D ambiguous. With 4 bases removed from V and 2 bases from J, the gap between germline ends came to 10 bases. The CDR3 contains 14 residues. In germline, CDR1 is SGHRS, CDR2 YFSETQ. The CDR3 DNA reads as TGCGCCAGCAGCCAAGACACTCCCTACAATGAGCAGTTCTTC. Its translation: CASSQDTPYNEQFF.

The chain employs TRBV5-4 and TRBJ2-2, with 9 bases identical to TRBD1. The CDR3 has 15 amino acids. Unmatched junction bases numbered 4, after V lost 4 bases and J lost 3 bases. Germline V gives CDR1 SGHNT, CDR2 YYREEE (reference sequence). The CDR3 is CASSTRQGDTGELFF. CDR3 coding DNA: TGTGCCAGCAGCACCCGACAGGGGGACACCGGGGAGCTGTTTTTT. Full variable domain (outside the CDR3, taken from reference TRBV5-4 and TRBJ2-2): ETGVTQSPTHLIKTRGQQVTLRCSSQSGHNTVSWYQQALGQGPQFIFQYYREEENGRGNFPPRFSGLQFPNYSSELNVNALELDDSALYLCASSTRQGDTGELFFGEGSRLTVL.

The chain carries TRBV4-1 and TRBJ2-2; the match to TRBD2 covers 9 bases. J gave up 7 bases and V 3 bases, and 12 bases lay outside the gene matches. Per the germline V gene, CDR1 is MGHRA and CDR2 is YSYEKL. The CDR3 sequence is 17 residues long. CDR3 nucleotides: TGCGCCAGCAGCCATCGATCAGCGGGAGGAATGGGCGGGGAGCTGTTTTTT. Encoded protein: CASSHRSAGGMGGELFF.

The CDR3, as DNA: TGCGCCAGCAGCCTTGAAGTGAGTGAGCAGTTCTTC. This codes for CASSLEVSEQFF. The rearrangement links TRBV5-1 to TRBJ2-1; D is undetermined. The CDR3 spans 12 residues. Germline V CDR1 and CDR2: SGHRS, YFSETQ. V was pared by 4 bases and J by 9 bases, with 11 bases between.

As regards this clone: The junction shows a germline mismatch at one end, possibly a read error. V usage is TRBV7-7 and J usage is TRBJ2-3, with TRBD2 matching 13 bases. The CDR3 totals 16 residues. Germline V gene data show CDR1 as SSHAT and CDR2 as FNYEAQ (reference sequence). The CDR3 sequence: CASSKLAGGATDTQYF. DNA of the CDR3: TGTGCTAGCAGCAAACTAGCGGGGGGGGCCACAGATACGCAGTATTTT.

DNA of the CDR3: TGTGCCAGCAGCCAAGATGCTAGCGGGAGTGCCGGGGAGCTGTTTTTT. It encodes CASSQDASGSAGELFF. J is TRBJ2-2 and V is TRBV14, with 10 bases that match TRBD2. Germline V gene lookup returns CDR1 SGHDN and CDR2 FVKESK. Trimming removed 0 bases from V and 6 bases from J; junction bases left unmatched: 4. The CDR3 is 16 amino acids. Full variable domain (remainder filled in from reference TRBV14 and TRBJ2-2): EAGVTQFPSHSVIEKGQTVTLRCDPISGHDNLYWYRRVMGKEIKFLLHFVKESKQDESGMPNNRFLAERTGGTYSTLKVQPAELEDSGVYFCASSQDASGSAGELFFGEGSRLTVL.

CDR3 sequence: CASSVTAGGAPEQFF. The CDR3 nucleotides read TGTGCCAGCAGTGTCACAGCGGGAGGTGCACCCGAGCAGTTCTTC. V and J are TRBV6-6 and TRBJ2-1, with 9 bases that match TRBD2. Trimming at V came to 5 bases and at J to 10 bases, leaving 12 bases not matched to a gene. CDR1 MNHNY and CDR2 SVGAGI come from the germline V gene (reference sequence). The CDR3 totals 15 residues.

V usage is TRBV6-1 and J usage is TRBJ2-2; D remains ambiguous. Trimming cost V 4 bases and J 0 bases, with 9 bases left between them. The CDR3 contains 15 residues. The germline V gene encodes CDR1 MNHNS and CDR2 SASEGT. CDR3 in amino acids: CASSVLHTNTGELFF. CDR3 bases: TGTGCCAGCAGTGTTCTGCATACGAACACCGGGGAGCTGTTTTTT.

The chain carries TRBV6-6 and TRBJ2-7; 9 nucleotides match TRBD1. Per the germline V gene, CDR1 is MNHNY and CDR2 is SVGAGI (reference sequence). J was trimmed by 7 bases and V by 6 bases; bases with no gene match: 4. The CDR3 loop spans 12 amino acids. The chain's CDR3 is CASRDRGREQYF. For the CDR3, the DNA is TGTGCCAGCAGGGACAGGGGCCGGGAGCAGTACTTC.

This clone was seen a single time. The chain recombines TRBV15 with TRBJ2-5; the match to TRBD2 covers 7 bases. Germline V gene lookup returns CDR1 LNHNV and CDR2 YYDKDF (reference sequence). Germline trimming cut 1 base from V and 1 base from J; bases unmatched to any gene: 0. The CDR3 is made up of 14 amino acids. CDR3 protein: CATSRGGGQETQYF. In DNA form, the CDR3 reads TGTGCCACCAGCAGAGGGGGGGGCCAAGAGACCCAGTACTTC.

The table lists this clone with a few counts. The chain uses TRBV5-5 and TRBJ1-2; maybe TRBD1 (5 bases). Trimming shortened V by 0 bases and J by 1 base, and 10 bases separated the two germline ends. The CDR3 is 15 amino acids. Per germline, CDR1 SGHKS and CDR2 YYEKEE (reference sequence). CDR3 protein: CASSLGDLYNYGYTF. CDR3 nucleotides: TGTGCCAGCAGCTTGGGGGACCTGTATAACTATGGCTACACCTTC.

A few counts support this clone. This sequence joins TRBV15 and TRBJ2-1; D is undetermined. The V end was cut by 0 bases, the J end by 0 bases, with 12 bases between. This CDR3 comprises 17 residues. CDR1 is LNHNV, CDR2 YYDKDF, per germline (reference sequence). CDR3 coding DNA: TGTGCCACCAGCAGAGACCTGACATCTAGCTCCTACAATGAGCAGTTCTTC. Residues: CATSRDLTSSSYNEQFF.

V is TRBV5-1 and J is TRBJ2-7; D gene ambiguous. The CDR3 totals 15 residues. Germline assignment: CDR1 SGHRS and CDR2 YFSETQ. Trimming removed 4 bases at V and 1 base at J, with 15 bases between. In nucleotides, the CDR3 is TGCGCCAGCAGCCCGGCGGCGACCAATTCCTACGAGCAGTACTTC. Translation gives CASSPAATNSYEQYF.

The chain carries TRBV5-1 and TRBJ2-5; no clear D. The germline gives CDR1 SGHRS, CDR2 YFSETQ. There are 13 residues in the CDR3. Trimming left V 4 bases short and J 4 bases short, with 11 bases between. The DNA of the CDR3 is TGCGCCAGCAGCATTAGAATCTCAGAGACCCAGTACTTC. Its protein is CASSIRISETQYF. Filled out from reference TRBV5-1 and TRBJ2-5, the complete variable domain reads KAGVTQTPRYLIKTRGQQVTLSCSPISGHRSVSWYQQTPGQGLQFLFEYFSETQRNKGNFPGRFSGRQFSNSRSEMNVSTLELGDSALYLCASSIRISETQYFGPGTRLLVL.

The chain combines TRBV5-5 with TRBJ2-3, with D possibly matching TRBD1 (6 bases). Germline CDR1 and CDR2: SGHKS and YYEKEE (reference sequence). The CDR3 loop spans 16 amino acids. The V gene lost 0 bases and the J gene lost 2 bases, with 13 bases spanning the gap. The CDR3 protein is CASSLAAGDSTDTQYF. The CDR3 DNA sequence: TGTGCCAGCAGCTTGGCAGCAGGGGATTCCACAGATACGCAGTATTTT.

As concerns this clone: The sample holds other DNA sequences that translate to the same CDR3. The rearrangement links TRBV9 to TRBJ2-5, with D perhaps TRBD2 (6 bases). The CDR3 spans 13 residues. Per germline, CDR1 SGDLS and CDR2 YYNGEE. V was shortened by 0 bases and J by 4 bases, with 7 bases between the two germline ends. CDR3 protein: CASSVELAETQYF. CDR3 coding DNA: TGTGCCAGCAGCGTAGAACTAGCAGAGACCCAGTACTTC.

The gene calls are TRBV30 and TRBJ2-7; maybe TRBD2 (6 bases). Looked up from germline, CDR1 is GTSNPN and CDR2 is SVGIG (reference sequence). The germline V and J ends were trimmed by 3 bases and 4 bases, with 16 bases remaining between them. CDR3 length equals 14 residues. The DNA of the CDR3 is TGTGCCTGGAGCCCCGGGCTAGCGATTTACGAGCAGTACTTC. Translating gives CAWSPGLAIYEQYF.

This clone was observed once. The V gene is TRBV5-1, the J gene TRBJ2-7, with 10 nucleotides matching TRBD2. After removal of 0 bases from V and 5 bases from J, the junction contained 5 bases not matched to a gene. CDR3 length: 15 residues. From germline, CDR1 is SGHRS and CDR2 YFSETQ. The CDR3 DNA follows: TGCGCCAGCAGCTTGGTGGGGACTAGCGAGGACGAGCAGTACTTC. It translates to CASSLVGTSEDEQYF.

The chain uses TRBV5-1 and TRBJ2-5; a possible D gene is TRBD2 (6 bases). CDR3 size: 14 residues. Trimming left V 1 base short and J 5 bases short, with 12 bases between. CDR1 and CDR2 from the germline V gene are SGHRS and YFSETQ. The chain's CDR3 is CASSLMGGAETQYF. In nucleotides, the CDR3 is TGCGCCAGCAGCTTGATGGGGGGAGCGGAGACCCAGTACTTC.

This chain links TRBV7-6 with TRBJ2-1; 10 bases fit TRBD2. The germline V gene encodes CDR1 SGHVS and CDR2 FNYEAQ. V shed 1 base and J 4 bases; nucleotides not matched to a gene: 10. This CDR3 is 18 amino acids long. The CDR3 sequence is CASSLVSSGGGAYNEQFF. The CDR3 nucleotides are TGTGCCAGCAGCTTAGTTTCAAGCGGGGGGGGTGCATACAATGAGCAGTTCTTC.

J is TRBJ1-1 and V is TRBV5-1, with 8 bases that match TRBD1. The CDR3 has 17 residues. The germline V gene encodes CDR1 SGHRS and CDR2 YFSETQ. V dropped 0 bases and J dropped 3; count of bases not matched to a gene: 10. The CDR3 DNA follows: TGCGCCAGCAGCTTGGTGGCAGGGGGCGAGTTGGACACTGAAGCTTTCTTT. Translated: CASSLVAGGELDTEAFF. Using reference TRBV5-1 and TRBJ1-1 for the parts outside the CDR3, the full variable domain is KAGVTQTPRYLIKTRGQQVTLSCSPISGHRSVSWYQQTPGQGLQFLFEYFSETQRNKGNFPGRFSGRQFSNSRSEMNVSTLELGDSALYLCASSLVAGGELDTEAFFGQGTRLTVV.

The rearrangement uses TRBV5-1 and TRBJ2-2; 8 nucleotides agree with TRBD1. J was trimmed by 3 bases and V by 3 bases; bases with no gene match: 10. The CDR3 runs to 17 residues. CDR1 and CDR2 (germline): SGHRS, YFSETQ. The CDR3: CASSSGAGGGYTGELFF. The CDR3 region has the DNA TGCGCCAGCAGCTCCGGCGCAGGGGGCGGATACACCGGGGAGCTGTTTTTT.

The V gene is TRBV5-5, the J gene TRBJ2-7; D assignment may be TRBD1 or TRBD2 (5 bases each). CDR3 size: 14 residues. V was cut by 4 bases and J by 5 bases, with 16 bases left in between. The germline V gene encodes CDR1 SGHKS and CDR2 YYEKEE (reference sequence). Written as DNA, the CDR3 is TGTGCCAGCAGCCTAACGAGGGGAGAGGACGAGCAGTACTTC. It specifies CASSLTRGEDEQYF. Full variable domain (remainder filled in from reference TRBV5-5 and TRBJ2-7): DAGVTQSPTHLIKTRGQQVTLRCSPISGHKSVSWYQQVLGQGPQFIFQYYEKEERGRGNFPDRFSARQFPNYSSELNVNALLLGDSALYLCASSLTRGEDEQYFGPGTRLTVT.

The chain combines TRBV2 with TRBJ2-2; 10 bases fit TRBD1. In germline, CDR1 is SNHLY, CDR2 FYNNEI. The CDR3 spans 14 residues. The trim removed 8 bases at V and 5 bases at J, leaving 5 bases unmatched. The CDR3 DNA follows: TGTGCCAGCGCCGGGACAGGGGTTACCGGGGAGCTGTTTTTT. It is translated as CASAGTGVTGELFF.

This rearrangement joins TRBV27 to TRBJ2-3; 14 bases agree with TRBD2. The CDR3 has 17 residues. From germline, CDR1 is MNHEY and CDR2 SMNVEV (reference sequence). V dropped 4 bases and J dropped 4; count of bases not matched to a gene: 7. The CDR3 spells CASSSGLAGDFADTQYF. The CDR3 DNA reads TGTGCCAGCAGTTCGGGACTAGCGGGAGATTTCGCAGATACGCAGTATTTT.

The chain employs TRBV29-1 and TRBJ1-2; the D is unclear. CDR3 length: 11 residues. V was trimmed by 4 bases and J by 8 bases, leaving 11 bases between them. CDR1 and CDR2 from the germline V gene are SQVTM and ANQGSEA. CDR3 region: CSVAFGQGYTF. The CDR3 bases are TGCAGCGTTGCTTTCGGCCAAGGCTACACCTTC.